Presented here are 26 T cell receptor beta chains from one specimen sequenced in a study of blood T cell repertoires in COVID-19. TCRdb's table, derived via immunoSEQ multiplex PCR, lists solely in-frame clones and lacks some. The data show over 200,000 clones, 75% to 90% seen once. The sample consisted of peripheral blood. The receptors stem from a human donor in a cohort sampled during active COVID-19.

Points on this clone: The sample contains more than one DNA sequence encoding this CDR3. The chain uses TRBV6-5 and TRBJ1-1, with a tentative D call TRBD1 (5 bases). Germline V gene sequence: CDR1 MNHEY, CDR2 SVGAGI. The V gene lost 0 bases and the J gene lost 5 bases, with 7 bases spanning the gap. The length of the CDR3 is 13 residues. CDR3 DNA sequence: TGTGCCAGCAGTTACTCGGGGGGAACTGAAGCTTTCTTT. Its protein is CASSYSGGTEAFF.

The V and J genes are TRBV18 and TRBJ2-3, with 7 bases aligning to TRBD2. CDR3 length: 14 residues. V was pared by 2 bases and J by 8 bases, with 7 bases of the junction left unmatched. Germline CDR1 is KGHSH and CDR2 is LQKENI. The chain's CDR3 is CASSPSRGEGTQYF. The CDR3 nucleotides are TGTGCCAGCTCACCATCCCGGGGGGAAGGTACGCAGTATTTT.

The chain recombines TRBV27 with TRBJ1-1; D possibly corresponds to TRBD1 (5 bases). The CDR3 sequence is 13 residues long. The ends were cut back, 5 bases at V and 4 bases at J, with 11 bases in the middle. Germline V lookup: CDR1 MNHEY, CDR2 SMNVEV (reference sequence). CDR3 protein: CASSPRDFTEAFF. In DNA, the CDR3 is TGTGCCAGCAGTCCACGGGACTTCACTGAAGCTTTCTTT.

The chain uses TRBV27 and TRBJ2-3; 8 bases agree with TRBD1. Germline V CDR1 and CDR2: MNHEY, SMNVEV (reference sequence). V gave up 5 bases and J gave up 3 bases; unmatched junction bases: 10. This CDR3 region has 16 residues. CDR3 bases: TGTGCCAGCAGTCCCAAGACAGGGGCCGTGACAGATACGCAGTATTTT. This gives the protein CASSPKTGAVTDTQYF.

This clone came up a few times. The chain has TRBV6-5 and TRBJ1-3; 9 bases agree with TRBD1. The V gene end was trimmed by 6 bases and the J gene end by 4 bases; junction bases not matched to a gene: 7. CDR1 and CDR2 from the germline V gene are MNHEY and SVGAGI. CDR3 length: 15 residues. The CDR3 loop reads CASSPGTGKGNTIYF. In nucleotides, the CDR3 is TGTGCCAGCAGCCCCGGGACAGGGAAGGGAAACACCATATATTTT.

The gene calls are TRBV28 and TRBJ1-5, with D possibly matching TRBD1 (6 bases). The germline V and J ends were trimmed by 5 bases and 4 bases, with 9 bases remaining between them. This CDR3 comprises 13 residues. Germline V gives CDR1 MDHEN, CDR2 SYDVKM. The CDR3 nucleotides are TGTGCCAGCAGTACGAGGGGGAATCAGCCCCAGCATTTT. Protein: CASSTRGNQPQHF.

This chain joins TRBV27 and TRBJ2-7, with a weak D call TRBD1 (7 bases). This CDR3 has 17 residues. Germline lookup yields CDR1 MNHEY and CDR2 SMNVEV (reference sequence). Trimming removed 7 bases at V and 3 bases at J, with 25 bases between. The CDR3 here is CASTPGGGGTVNYEQYF. CDR3 nucleotides: TGTGCCAGCACCCCTGGGGGAGGTGGGACAGTCAACTACGAGCAGTACTTC.

This clone was seen just once. At the DNA level, this CDR3 is encoded by other sequences in the same sample as well. This chain joins TRBV4-2 and TRBJ1-5, with D perhaps TRBD1 (5 bases). Germline lookup yields CDR1 LGHNA and CDR2 YNFKEQ. Trimming pared 0 bases from V and 5 bases from J, leaving 11 bases between. The CDR3 contains 15 residues. CDR3 protein: CASSQDRRGDQPQHF. The CDR3 nucleotides are TGTGCCAGCAGCCAAGATAGGAGGGGCGATCAGCCCCAGCATTTT.

The CDR3 DNA reads as TGTGCCAGCAGAGCCCGGACAGGGACTAACTATGGCTACACCTTC. Protein sequence: CASRARTGTNYGYTF. The V call is TRBV2, the J call TRBJ1-2; TRBD1 matches 8 bases. This CDR3 is 15 amino acids long. Unmatched junction bases numbered 6, after V lost 6 bases and J lost 0 bases. Germline CDR1 is SNHLY and CDR2 is FYNNEI. Full variable domain (outside the CDR3, taken from reference TRBV2 and TRBJ1-2): EPEVTQTPSHQVTQMGQEVILRCVPISNHLYFYWYRQILGQKVEFLVSFYNNEISEKSEIFDDQFSVERPDGSNFTLKIRSTKLEDSAMYFCASRARTGTNYGYTFGSGTRLTVV.

The genes are TRBV27 and TRBJ2-5; 9 positions match TRBD2. Per germline, CDR1 MNHEY and CDR2 SMNVEV (reference sequence). This CDR3 is built from 15 residues. Losses at the gene ends were 5 bases for V and 2 bases for J; bases not matched to a gene: 6. The CDR3 DNA sequence: TGTGCCAGCAGTCTTTCTAGCGGGGTACAAGAGACCCAGTACTTC. Amino acids: CASSLSSGVQETQYF.

V is TRBV14 and J is TRBJ2-7; D is unresolved. Germline V gene data show CDR1 as SGHDN and CDR2 as FVKESK. The V gene lost 3 bases and the J gene lost 4 bases, with 16 bases spanning the gap. The CDR3 contains 15 residues. The CDR3 loop reads CASSQIDTPRYEQYF. The CDR3 DNA sequence: TGTGCCAGCAGCCAGATCGACACTCCCCGGTACGAGCAGTACTTC.

The chain links TRBV7-2 to TRBJ2-4; D may be TRBD2 (5 bases). V was clipped by 5 bases and J by 0 bases, with 8 bases between them. The CDR3 is made up of 14 amino acids. Germline lookup yields CDR1 SGHTA and CDR2 FQGNSA. The CDR3 region is CASSPRGAKNIQYF. The CDR3 DNA reads as TGTGCCAGCAGCCCCCGGGGAGCCAAAAACATTCAGTACTTC.

The CDR3 DNA reads as TGTGCCACCAGCAGAGATCTGGCAGGGAGGCGCTATGGCTACACCTTC. Translating it yields CATSRDLAGRRYGYTF. V gene TRBV15 combines with J gene TRBJ1-2, with D possibly being TRBD1 (5 bases). The germline V gene encodes CDR1 LNHNV and CDR2 YYDKDF (reference sequence). CDR3 length equals 16 residues. Trimming pared 0 bases from V and 4 bases from J, leaving 15 bases between.

The chain has TRBV6-1 and TRBJ1-5, with no clear D. Germline values: CDR1 MNHNS, CDR2 SASEGT. Trimming left V 0 bases short and J 3 bases short, with 9 bases between. CDR3 length equals 15 residues. In DNA form, the CDR3 reads TGTGCCAGCAGTGAAGCTGGAGGGTACAATCAGCCCCAGCATTTT. Its protein is CASSEAGGYNQPQHF.

The rearrangement uses TRBV7-3 and TRBJ2-3, with 10 bases identical to TRBD2. The junction had 6 bases not matched to a gene; V was cut back by 4 bases and J by 2 bases. The germline V gene encodes CDR1 SGHTA and CDR2 FQGTGA. This CDR3 region has 16 residues. The CDR3: CASSSSGRAFTDTQYF. The CDR3 bases are TGTGCCAGCAGCTCGAGCGGGAGGGCCTTCACAGATACGCAGTATTTT.

The table lists this clone with a count of one. The chain employs TRBV6-5 and TRBJ2-2; a possible D gene is TRBD1 (6 bases). V was cut by 7 bases and J by 2 bases, with 11 bases left in between. The CDR3 has 14 residues. Germline V lookup: CDR1 MNHEY, CDR2 SVGAGI. The CDR3 loop reads CASILRGNTGELFF. The CDR3 region has the DNA TGTGCCAGCATCCTCAGGGGAAACACCGGGGAGCTGTTTTTT.

The rearrangement links TRBV30 to TRBJ1-5, with a tentative D call TRBD1 (6 bases). Germline assignment: CDR1 GTSNPN and CDR2 SVGIG (reference sequence). This CDR3 region has 15 residues. Trimming took 4 bases from V and 6 from J, leaving 19 bases between them. The CDR3 DNA reads TGTGCCTGGACCTCGGGGGAGGGGGGGAGTCAGCCCCAGCATTTT. This sequence encodes CAWTSGEGGSQPQHF. The complete variable domain, with remaining parts taken from reference TRBV30 and TRBJ1-5, reads SQTIHQWPATLVQPVGSPLSLECTVEGTSNPNLYWYRQAAGRGLQLLFYSVGIGQISSEVPQNLSASRPQDRQFILSSKKLLLSDSGFYLCAWTSGEGGSQPQHFGDGTRLSIL.

The CDR3 nucleotides read TGTGCCAGCAGTTATCTCGGACTCCTTAGCACAGATACGCAGTATTTT. Amino acids: CASSYLGLLSTDTQYF. J is TRBJ2-3 and V is TRBV6-2 or TRBV6-3; the D gene is possibly TRBD2 (5 bases). The CDR3 covers 16 residues. Germline CDR1 and CDR2: MNHEY and SVGEGT. Trimming took 3 bases from V and 0 from J, leaving 13 bases between them.

This sequence joins TRBV7-3 and TRBJ2-2; D perhaps matches TRBD1 (6 bases). Germline V gives CDR1 SGHTA, CDR2 FQGTGA. V was shortened by 5 bases and J by 7 bases, with 14 bases between the two germline ends. This CDR3 has 14 residues. In DNA, the CDR3 is TGTGCCAGCAGCGAAGGGGGTTGGGGCGGGGAGCTGTTTTTT. As protein: CASSEGGWGGELFF.

The V gene is TRBV5-4, the J gene TRBJ2-6; 13 bases map to TRBD2. CDR1 and CDR2 from the germline V gene are SGHNT and YYREEE (reference sequence). The junction had 4 bases not matched to a gene; V was cut back by 5 bases and J by 2 bases. The CDR3 consists of 17 residues. Here the CDR3 reads CASRRTSGSAGANVLTF. The CDR3 region has the DNA TGTGCCAGCAGACGGACTAGCGGGAGCGCTGGGGCCAACGTCCTGACTTTC.

The chain uses TRBV6-5 and TRBJ2-1; D may be TRBD2 (5 bases). CDR1 is MNHEY and CDR2 is SVGAGI in the germline V gene. V gave up 5 bases and J gave up 10 bases, with 12 bases separating them. This CDR3 spans 12 amino acids. In nucleotides, the CDR3 is TGTGCCAGCAGTAGCGGACGGTACGAGCAGTTCTTC. As protein: CASSSGRYEQFF.

This chain's CDR3 is CASIGQGVLHEQYF. As DNA, the CDR3 is TGTGCTAGTATTGGCCAGGGGGTCCTTCACGAGCAGTACTTC. The chain couples TRBV7-9 to TRBJ2-7, with TRBD1 matching over 7 bases. Germline loops: CDR1 SEHNR, CDR2 FQNEAQ (reference sequence). The CDR3 totals 14 residues.

The chain links TRBV2 to TRBJ2-3, with a tentative D call TRBD2 (6 bases). Germline V lookup: CDR1 SNHLY, CDR2 FYNNEI. This CDR3 is 14 amino acids long. V dropped 9 bases and J dropped 1 base, with 14 bases sitting between them. Written as DNA, the CDR3 is TGTGCCAGGGGGACGGGGGTAGGCACAGATACGCAGTATTTT. It specifies CARGTGVGTDTQYF.

This chain joins TRBV28 and TRBJ2-3, with 9 bases lining up with TRBD2. CDR1 is MDHEN and CDR2 is SYDVKM in the germline V gene. This CDR3 is 17 amino acids long. The V gene end was trimmed by 3 bases and the J gene end by 3 bases; junction bases not matched to a gene: 10. For the CDR3, the DNA is TGTGCCAGCAGTTTCTTCATAGCGGGAGAGGGGACAGATACGCAGTATTTT. Protein product: CASSFFIAGEGTDTQYF.

The chain combines TRBV5-1 with TRBJ2-1; a weak D match, TRBD2 (5 bases). Per the germline V gene, CDR1 is SGHRS and CDR2 is YFSETQ. With 6 bases removed from V and 10 bases from J, the gap between germline ends came to 11 bases. The CDR3 runs 11 residues. For the CDR3, the DNA is TGCGCCAGCACCAACCCGGGGGAGCAGTTCTTC. Its translation: CASTNPGEQFF.

The V call is TRBV20-1, the J call TRBJ2-3; D remains ambiguous. Germline V lookup: CDR1 DFQATT, CDR2 SNEGSKA (reference sequence). V lost 6 bases, J lost 0 bases, and 4 bases lay in between. The CDR3 is made up of 11 amino acids. CDR3 sequence (DNA): TGCAGTGCGGCCAGCACAGATACGCAGTATTTT. Its translation: CSAASTDTQYF.